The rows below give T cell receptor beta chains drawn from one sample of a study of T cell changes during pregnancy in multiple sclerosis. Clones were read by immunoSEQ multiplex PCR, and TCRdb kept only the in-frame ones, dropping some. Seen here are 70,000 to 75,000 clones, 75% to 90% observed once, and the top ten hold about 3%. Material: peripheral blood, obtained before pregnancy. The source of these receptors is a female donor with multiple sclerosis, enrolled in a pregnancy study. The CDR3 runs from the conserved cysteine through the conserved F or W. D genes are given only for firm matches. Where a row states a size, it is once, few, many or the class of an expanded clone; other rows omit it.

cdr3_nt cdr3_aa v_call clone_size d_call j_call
TGTGCCAGCTCACCCGCTCTAGCGGGAGGTAAAAACGAGCAGTACTTC CASSPALAGGKNEQYF TRBV18 . TRBD2 TRBJ2-7
TGTGCCAGTAGTACCACAGACAGGGGCTATCAGCCCCAGCATTTT CASSTTDRGYQPQHF TRBV19 . TRBD1 TRBJ1-5
TGTGCCAGCAGTTCGGGACTCCGCAGTGAGCAGTTCTTC CASSSGLRSEQFF TRBV11-3 . . TRBJ2-1
TGTGCCAGCTCACCACGATCGGCAGGGGAGAACACTGAAGCTTTCTTT CASSPRSAGENTEAFF TRBV18 . . TRBJ1-1
TGCGCCAGCAGCCAAGATGAATTAAAGGGAAGGGGCAGGAAGTATTTT CASSQDELKGRGRKYF TRBV4-1 . . TRBJ2-3
TGTGCCAGCAGCGCTACAGGGGGCATTAGGGGTGAGCAGTTCTTC CASSATGGIRGEQFF TRBV11-2 . TRBD1 TRBJ2-1
TGTGCCAGCAGCGACAGGAGAACTGGGGCCAACGTCCTGACTTTC CASSDRRTGANVLTF TRBV2 . . TRBJ2-6
TGTGCCAGCAGTAACCCACAGGGTGTCCTGCCCCAGCATTTT CASSNPQGVLPQHF TRBV6-1 . . TRBJ1-5
TGTGCCAGCAGCTTAGTTGCCACAGTGCGCGTGAACCATGGCTACACCTTC CASSLVATVRVNHGYTF TRBV7-9 . . TRBJ1-2
TGTGCCAGCAGCCAGCTACCGGGGGGGACAGATACGCAGTATTTT CASSQLPGGTDTQYF TRBV9 once TRBD2 TRBJ2-3
TGTGCCAGCTCCCAAGCCGGGGTAAACTATGGCTACACCTTC CASSQAGVNYGYTF TRBV9 . . TRBJ1-2
TGTGCCAGCAGCTTGGGCGGGGGCCAAGAGACCCAGTACTTC CASSLGGGQETQYF TRBV5-8 . TRBD2 TRBJ2-5
TGTGCCTGGCGTAGCGGGAGCACCGATACGCAGTATTTT CAWRSGSTDTQYF TRBV30 . TRBD2 TRBJ2-3
TGTGCCAGCAGCTCCGCATTGGGGCAGGGGACTGAAGCTTTCTTT CASSSALGQGTEAFF TRBV11-1 . . TRBJ1-1
TGTGCCTGGGGAGGGACGGTGAACACTGAAGCTTTCTTT CAWGGTVNTEAFF TRBV30 . . TRBJ1-1